This T cell receptor (beta chain) was documented in a study of breast tumors, draining lymph nodes, adjacent tissues. Overall study findings and caveats: Data only fit, rather than demonstrated, lymph node origin of most tumor T cells. Compared with lymph nodes, tumors were less diverse; compared with nontumor tissue, more. Luminal-like breast cancer showed significantly greater tumor-nontumor repertoire similarity than basal-like breast cancer did.

Axillary draining lymph nodes of breast cancer patients supplied the node samples. TCRdb independently ran MiXCR on the multiplex PCR reads; one entry per CDR3 protein. The table includes over 130,000 distinct CDR3 sequences, 30% to 35% detected once. Germline loops: CDR1 MNHEY, CDR2 SVGEGT. This CDR3 has 15 amino acids. Trimming at V came to 5 bases and at J to 4 bases, leaving 8 bases not matched to a gene. This clonotype occurred a few times. No antigen is known for it. The specimen was axillary lymph node tissue. This sequence was found in a female donor with breast cancer. Some clones in this sample may be carry-over from other donors' samples. The V call is TRBV6-2 or TRBV6-3, the J call TRBJ1-5; 7 bases match TRBD1. This chain's CDR3 is CASSHRDRPNQPQHF. For the CDR3, the DNA is TGTGCCAGCAGTCACCGGGACAGACCAAATCAGCCCCAGCATTTT.